The 22 T cell receptor beta chains reported below all come from one sample, sequenced in a study of blood T cell repertoires in COVID-19 (dated by TCRdb to the early 2020s). Preparation of the library involved the immunoSEQ multiplex PCR assay. TCRdb mirrors the immuneACCESS table, restricted to in-frame sequences. Some clones are absent from its copies; in checked studies, under half trace to an unresolved V gene, and the reason for the others is unknown. For this sample there are over 350,000 clones; approximately 91% appear just once. The ten biggest clones cover 0.7% to 0.95% of the sample. The specimen was PBMCs or T cells enriched from blood (not recorded which). Receptor source: a woman in her thirties or forties who had been exposed to COVID-19.

The CDR3 nucleotides read TGCAGCGTGACAGGTATGAACACTGAAGCTTTCTTT. Translation gives CSVTGMNTEAFF. The rearrangement joins TRBV29-1 to TRBJ1-1; possible D gene TRBD1, 6 bases. There are 12 residues in the CDR3. Germline V gene sequence: CDR1 SQVTM, CDR2 ANQGSEA. V lost 6 bases and J 0 bases, leaving 8 bases between the germline ends.

The V call is TRBV19, the J call TRBJ1-1; the match to TRBD1 covers 9 bases. The V and J ends lost 5 bases and 5 bases, in that order; junction bases with no gene match: 15. Germline CDR1 reads LNHDA; CDR2 reads SQIVND (reference sequence). The CDR3 is made up of 17 amino acids. CDR3 sequence: CASSPFTSQGAKTEAFF. In DNA, the CDR3 is TGTGCCAGTAGTCCGTTTACCTCACAGGGGGCTAAGACTGAAGCTTTCTTT.

The chain has TRBV5-4 and TRBJ2-2, with 8 bases fitting TRBD1. The germline V gene has CDR1 SGHNT and CDR2 YYREEE (reference sequence). J gave up 3 bases and V 8 bases, and 12 bases lay outside the gene matches. This CDR3 comprises 16 residues. The CDR3 loop reads CASTTGGPRDTGELFF. As DNA, the CDR3 is TGTGCCAGTACCACAGGGGGGCCACGTGACACCGGGGAGCTGTTTTTT.

The V gene is TRBV5-1, the J gene TRBJ1-1; D is ambiguous. Germline lookup yields CDR1 SGHRS and CDR2 YFSETQ. Trimming left V 3 bases short and J 6 bases short, with 9 bases between. This CDR3 has 12 residues. This CDR3 is CASSSEGSEAFF. CDR3 DNA sequence: TGCGCCAGCAGCTCTGAGGGATCTGAAGCTTTCTTT.

This clone showed up just a few times. This chain uses TRBV4-2 with TRBJ2-2; D remains unclear. The germline gives CDR1 LGHNA, CDR2 YNFKEQ. The CDR3 totals 14 residues. The V and J ends lost 1 base and 2 bases respectively, with 5 bases between them. The CDR3 nucleotides read TGTGCCAGCAGCCAAGTTAGAAACACCGGGGAGCTGTTTTTT. This sequence encodes CASSQVRNTGELFF.

The J gene is TRBJ1-6, the V gene TRBV27, with a tentative D call TRBD1 (6 bases). Germline assignment: CDR1 MNHEY and CDR2 SMNVEV (reference sequence). With 1 base removed from V and 7 bases from J, the gap between germline ends came to 11 bases. The CDR3 is 15 amino acids. The CDR3 DNA reads as TGTGCCAGCAGTTTATTAACAGGGTCAAATTCACCCCTCCACTTT. Translation gives CASSLLTGSNSPLHF.

This clone appeared a single time. The chain is built from TRBV7-9 and TRBJ1-3, with 11 positions matching TRBD1. This CDR3 region has 14 residues. Trimming removed 4 bases from V and 8 bases from J; junction bases left unmatched: 4. Germline CDR1 is SEHNR and CDR2 is FQNEAQ (reference sequence). The CDR3 reads CASSSGQGADTIYF. The CDR3 region has the DNA TGTGCCAGCAGCTCCGGACAGGGGGCGGACACCATATATTTT.

This chain links TRBV5-1 with TRBJ2-1, with 8 bases that match TRBD2. V dropped 4 bases and J dropped 3; count of bases not matched to a gene: 12. The CDR3 is made up of 17 amino acids. Germline CDR1 is SGHRS and CDR2 is YFSETQ. The CDR3 coding sequence is TGCGCCAGCAGCCCCTGGGCGGGGGGTCGACTCTACAATGAGCAGTTCTTC. Its protein is CASSPWAGGRLYNEQFF. Full variable domain (missing parts from reference TRBV5-1 and TRBJ2-1): KAGVTQTPRYLIKTRGQQVTLSCSPISGHRSVSWYQQTPGQGLQFLFEYFSETQRNKGNFPGRFSGRQFSNSRSEMNVSTLELGDSALYLCASSPWAGGRLYNEQFFGPGTRLTVL.

V gene TRBV10-3 combines with J gene TRBJ2-5, with TRBD1 identical over 12 bases. CDR3 length: 16 amino acids. The ends lost 4 bases at V and 4 bases at J; junction bases unmatched: 7. In germline, CDR1 is ENHRY, CDR2 SYGVKD. The CDR3 DNA follows: TGTGCCATCAGTGGATCGGGGACAGGGGGCAGAGAGACCCAGTACTTC. Protein product: CAISGSGTGGRETQYF.

The gene calls are TRBV7-2 and TRBJ1-1, with a possible D match to TRBD1 (5 bases). Trimming left V 3 bases short and J 1 base short, with 6 bases between. The CDR3 is 13 residues long. Germline values: CDR1 SGHTA, CDR2 FQGNSA. CDR3 residues: CASSFTGNTEAFF. The CDR3 DNA sequence: TGTGCCAGCAGCTTTACAGGGAACACTGAAGCTTTCTTT.

The chain uses TRBV19 and TRBJ1-2; 9 bases align to TRBD1. CDR3 size: 13 residues. CDR1 is LNHDA and CDR2 is SQIVND in the germline V gene (reference sequence). With 4 bases clipped from V and 5 bases from J, the junction kept 2 bases outside the gene matches. This CDR3 is CASSRGQGYGYTF. DNA for the CDR3: TGTGCCAGTAGTAGGGGACAGGGATATGGCTACACCTTC.

V and J are TRBV30 and TRBJ2-7; 8 nucleotides line up with TRBD1. Germline lookup yields CDR1 GTSNPN and CDR2 SVGIG (reference sequence). The V segment lost 0 bases and the J segment 0 bases; nucleotides outside the gene matches: 4. CDR3 length equals 15 residues. The CDR3 sequence is CAWSVPGQGSYEQYF. Here the CDR3 DNA reads TGTGCCTGGAGTGTACCCGGACAGGGCTCCTACGAGCAGTACTTC.

For this clone: Other DNA sequences in this sample translate to the same CDR3. CDR3 bases: TGCGCCAGCAGCTCTTCGGGGGGGAACTATGGCTACACCTTC. Its translation: CASSSSGGNYGYTF. The chain combines TRBV5-1 with TRBJ1-2, with a tentative D call TRBD1 (5 bases). The CDR3 consists of 14 residues. Germline assignment: CDR1 SGHRS and CDR2 YFSETQ. The V end was cut by 3 bases, the J end by 2 bases, with 11 bases between.

V and J are TRBV9 and TRBJ1-5, with 7 bases identical to TRBD1. The CDR3 spans 15 residues. With V trimmed by 0 bases and J by 2 bases, 2 bases remained unmatched. Germline-derived CDR1 and CDR2 are SGDLS and YYNGEE. The CDR3 DNA is TGTGCCAGCAGCGTAGAGGGGGCCCGCAATCAGCCCCAGCATTTT. Translated, it gives CASSVEGARNQPQHF.

The chain combines TRBV28 with TRBJ2-2, with 7 bases identical to TRBD1. The CDR3 loop spans 16 amino acids. Germline CDR1 reads MDHEN; CDR2 reads SYDVKM. J gave up 8 bases and V 3 bases, and 12 bases lay outside the gene matches. The CDR3 DNA is TGTGCCAGCAGTTTGGCAGAAGGACAGGTCAAGGGGGAGCTGTTTTTT. Amino acid sequence: CASSLAEGQVKGELFF.

The CDR3 loop reads CASSPSAQVQYF. For the CDR3, the DNA is TGTGCCAGCAGCCCATCGGCCCAGGTGCAGTACTTC. V gene TRBV11-2 combines with J gene TRBJ2-7; D unresolved. Germline V CDR1 and CDR2: SGHAT, FQNNGV. Trimming stripped 5 bases from V and 9 bases from J, with 14 bases between. CDR3 length: 12 residues.

The rearrangement joins TRBV7-9 to TRBJ1-1, with 11 nucleotides matching TRBD1. With 6 bases clipped from V and 0 bases from J, the junction kept 12 bases outside the gene matches. The CDR3 has 18 amino acids. Germline V CDR1 and CDR2: SEHNR, FQNEAQ (reference sequence). In nucleotides, the CDR3 is TGTGCCAGCAGACCAACCGGGACAGGGGGACCTCTGAACACTGAAGCTTTCTTT. This translates into CASRPTGTGGPLNTEAFF. Using reference TRBV7-9 and TRBJ1-1 for the parts outside the CDR3, the full variable domain is DTGVSQNPRHKITKRGQNVTFRCDPISEHNRLYWYRQTLGQGPEFLTYFQNEAQLEKSRLLSDRFSAERPKGSFSTLEIQRTEQGDSAMYLCASRPTGTGGPLNTEAFFGQGTRLTVV.

The V call is TRBV7-9, the J call TRBJ2-2; a possible D gene is TRBD1 (6 bases). The germline gives CDR1 SEHNR, CDR2 FQNEAQ (reference sequence). Trimming removed 4 bases at V and 7 bases at J, with 10 bases between. The CDR3 consists of 13 residues. The CDR3 loop reads CASSSRGIGELFF. The CDR3 nucleotides are TGTGCCAGCAGCTCCAGGGGAATCGGGGAGCTGTTTTTT. Full variable domain (outside the CDR3, taken from reference TRBV7-9 and TRBJ2-2): DTGVSQNPRHKITKRGQNVTFRCDPISEHNRLYWYRQTLGQGPEFLTYFQNEAQLEKSRLLSDRFSAERPKGSFSTLEIQRTEQGDSAMYLCASSSRGIGELFFGEGSRLTVL.

The DNA for the CDR3 is TGTGCCAGCTCACCCTTCAGCGGGGGGTCTACTAGCACAGATACGCAGTATTTT. This sequence encodes CASSPFSGGSTSTDTQYF. The chain links TRBV18 to TRBJ2-3; 9 nucleotides match TRBD2. Looked up from germline, CDR1 is KGHSH and CDR2 is LQKENI. This CDR3 contains 18 residues. Trimming cost V 3 bases and J 0 bases; bases outside gene matches: 10.

V and J are TRBV5-1 and TRBJ1-2, with D possibly matching TRBD1 (6 bases). Germline CDR1 reads SGHRS; CDR2 reads YFSETQ. The CDR3 extends over 15 amino acids. Trimming left V 3 bases short and J 5 bases short, with 17 bases between. CDR3 sequence (DNA): TGCGCCAGCAGCTACTACCAGGGGTTGGGATATGGCTACACCTTC. As protein: CASSYYQGLGYGYTF.

The chain couples TRBV24-1 to TRBJ1-2; a possible D gene is TRBD1 (6 bases). The V gene lost 4 bases and the J gene lost 0 bases, with 14 bases spanning the gap. This CDR3 spans 16 amino acids. CDR1 and CDR2 from the germline V gene are KGHDR and SFDVKD. The CDR3 DNA follows: TGTGCCACCAGTGAATCACGGGGGGCCGCTAACTATGGCTACACCTTC. Its translation: CATSESRGAANYGYTF.

The chain links TRBV5-1 to TRBJ2-5, with 12 bases fitting TRBD2. Trimming removed 0 bases from V and 2 bases from J; junction bases left unmatched: 5. Germline CDR1 SGHRS, CDR2 YFSETQ. The CDR3 contains 17 residues. CDR3 DNA: TGCGCCAGCAGCTTGGCCGGACTAGCGGGACTACAAGAGACCCAGTACTTC. It is translated as CASSLAGLAGLQETQYF.